One sample yielded the 12 T cell receptor beta chains listed below, sequenced in a study of cytomegalovirus exposure and HLA in healthy donors. Primers for the PCR totalled 60 Vbeta and 13 Jbeta. Produced via immunoSEQ multiplex PCR; TCRdb's table is partial and in-frame only. The data contain 150,000 to 200,000 clones, 75% to 80% of them seen just once; the ten biggest clones take up 13% to 15%. Sequenced material: PBMCs. The receptors stem from a woman in her 30s in good health and CMV-seropositive.

The rearrangement uses TRBV4-1 and TRBJ1-3; a possible D gene is TRBD1 (5 bases). V lost 0 bases, J lost 8 bases, and 8 bases lay in between. The V gene's germline CDR1 is MGHRA and CDR2 YSYEKL. The CDR3 is 13 residues long. CDR3 loop: CASSQDKTDTIYF. The CDR3 nucleotides are TGCGCCAGCAGCCAAGATAAGACAGACACCATATATTTT.

The chain has TRBV28 and TRBJ2-2; 10 bases align to TRBD1. The CDR3 is 18 amino acids. Germline trimming cut 1 base from V and 4 bases from J; bases unmatched to any gene: 9. Germline CDR1 reads MDHEN; CDR2 reads SYDVKM. This CDR3 is CASSLLPRQGAGTGELFF. CDR3 in DNA: TGTGCCAGCAGTTTATTGCCGAGACAGGGGGCTGGCACCGGGGAGCTGTTTTTT.

The rearrangement uses TRBV7-2 and TRBJ2-7; the D is unclear. V shed 5 bases and J shed 2 bases, with 10 bases lying between them. This CDR3 spans 13 amino acids. Germline V gives CDR1 SGHTA, CDR2 FQGNSA. Written as DNA, the CDR3 is TGTGCCAGCAGCGTAACTGTCACCTACGAGCAGTACTTC. It translates to CASSVTVTYEQYF.

This chain joins TRBV11-2 and TRBJ1-1; TRBD1 aligns across 7 bases. Germline CDR1 reads SGHAT; CDR2 reads FQNNGV. The CDR3 spans 14 residues. V shed 5 bases and J 3 bases; nucleotides not matched to a gene: 6. CDR3 in amino acids: CASSVSGGDTEAFF. In nucleotides, the CDR3 is TGTGCCAGCAGCGTATCAGGGGGAGACACTGAAGCTTTCTTT.

A few counts support this clone. The chain recombines TRBV2 with TRBJ1-2, with TRBD1 matching over 9 bases. Per germline, CDR1 SNHLY and CDR2 FYNNEI. The CDR3 is made up of 13 amino acids. V was pared by 6 bases and J by 8 bases, with 7 bases of the junction left unmatched. The CDR3 reads CASRPRTGDGYTF. The CDR3 DNA sequence: TGTGCCAGCAGACCCCGGACAGGGGACGGCTACACCTTC.

The J gene is TRBJ2-7, the V gene TRBV5-1; D unclear. CDR3 length: 14 amino acids. The germline V gene has CDR1 SGHRS and CDR2 YFSETQ. V gave up 0 bases and J gave up 9 bases, with 16 bases separating them. The DNA for the CDR3 is TGCGCCAGCAGCTTGGAAGTCGGCGAGCGAAGGCAGTACTTC. It yields the protein CASSLEVGERRQYF.

This chain links TRBV7-8 with TRBJ2-1, with TRBD2 matching 14 bases. Germline trimming cut 6 bases from V and 7 bases from J; bases unmatched to any gene: 5. From germline, CDR1 is SGHVS and CDR2 FQNEAQ. The CDR3 is made up of 15 amino acids. The CDR3 DNA sequence: TGTGCCAGCAGTTGGGGGACTAGCGGGAGAAATGAGCAGTTCTTC. Encoded protein: CASSWGTSGRNEQFF.

The chain's CDR3 is CASSYGRASDEQYF. The CDR3, as DNA: TGTGCCAGCAGTTACGGGAGGGCTTCCGACGAGCAGTACTTC. The chain uses TRBV6-5 and TRBJ2-5, with 7 bases matching TRBD2. The assigned J gene may be wrong: the sequence end matches TRBJ2-7 better. CDR3 length: 14 residues. Germline-derived CDR1 and CDR2 are MNHEY and SVGAGI.

V usage is TRBV5-1 and J usage is TRBJ1-6; 12 bases map to TRBD1. J gave up 9 bases and V 3 bases, and 10 bases lay outside the gene matches. The CDR3 is 17 residues long. The germline V gene has CDR1 SGHRS and CDR2 YFSETQ. Here the CDR3 reads CASSSAGTGGAGSPLHF. The DNA of the CDR3 is TGCGCCAGCAGCTCCGCCGGGACAGGGGGCGCAGGTTCACCCCTCCACTTT.

This chain joins TRBV6-1 and TRBJ2-5; 10 positions match TRBD2. CDR1 is MNHNS and CDR2 is SASEGT in the germline V gene. The CDR3 sequence is 13 residues long. The V and J ends lost 6 bases and 2 bases, in that order; junction bases with no gene match: 0. CDR3 coding DNA: TGTGCCAGCAGACTAGCGGGGCAAGAGACCCAGTACTTC. Translation gives CASRLAGQETQYF.

The chain employs TRBV27 and TRBJ1-5; D is undetermined. This CDR3 is built from 14 residues. The germline gives CDR1 MNHEY, CDR2 SMNVEV (reference sequence). V was shortened by 2 bases and J by 2 bases, with 7 bases between the two germline ends. This CDR3 reads CASSLGSGNQPQHF. The CDR3, as DNA: TGTGCCAGCAGTTTAGGTAGCGGCAATCAGCCCCAGCATTTT.

The rearrangement joins TRBV7-3 to TRBJ2-3; 7 bases agree with TRBD2. This CDR3 region has 17 residues. Germline CDR1 reads SGHTA; CDR2 reads FQGTGA. After removal of 5 bases from V and 2 bases from J, the junction contained 13 bases not matched to a gene. DNA for the CDR3: TGTGCCAGCAGCCCCCAGACGGGAGGCTTACACACAGATACGCAGTATTTT. Protein product: CASSPQTGGLHTDTQYF.